These 29 T cell receptor beta chains share one sample of origin, sequenced in a study of PD-1 blockade in classical Hodgkin lymphoma. In every patient, relapse followed autologous stem cell transplantation, while exposure to brentuximab vedotin differed. Produced via immunoSEQ multiplex PCR; TCRdb's table is partial and in-frame only. In the table there are roughly 22,000 clones, approximately 71% of which are singletons. This specimen consisted of peripheral blood mononuclear cells (PBMCs), obtained at baseline. These receptors all come from a human donor with classical Hodgkin lymphoma.

This chain joins TRBV7-2 and TRBJ2-7, with D tentatively TRBD1 (6 bases). CDR1 SGHTA and CDR2 FQGNSA come from the germline V gene. Trimming pared 5 bases from V and 7 bases from J, leaving 12 bases between. The CDR3 is 12 residues long. This chain's CDR3 is CASSPQGREQYF. CDR3 bases: TGTGCCAGCAGCCCCCAGGGGCGAGAGCAGTACTTC.

J is TRBJ1-1 and V is TRBV5-4, with unresolved D. The CDR3 consists of 14 residues. Trimming pared 0 bases from V and 5 bases from J, leaving 11 bases between. Germline CDR1 is SGHNT and CDR2 is YYREEE (reference sequence). CDR3 coding DNA: TGTGCCAGCAGCTTGGGGCTGGGAATGACTGAAGCTTTCTTT. Its protein product is CASSLGLGMTEAFF.

This clone was seen just once. This CDR3 is also generated by other DNA sequences in the sample. The rearrangement uses TRBV10-3 and TRBJ1-5; the D gene is possibly TRBD1 (6 bases). CDR3 length equals 16 residues. V dropped 6 bases and J dropped 10 bases, with 25 bases sitting between them. Germline V gene data show CDR1 as ENHRY and CDR2 as SYGVKD. The DNA for the CDR3 is TGTGCCATCAGCGACACCAAGAAAGGGGGTCTTCAACCCCAGCATTTT. Its translation: CAISDTKKGGLQPQHF.

The V and J genes are TRBV5-1 and TRBJ2-2, with 10 bases identical to TRBD1. V lost 4 bases and J lost 7; bases outside the gene matches: 4. The V gene's germline CDR1 is SGHRS and CDR2 YFSETQ. The CDR3 sequence is 14 residues long. This chain's CDR3 is CASSDRGLVGELFF. The CDR3 DNA reads as TGCGCCAGCAGCGACAGGGGGCTGGTCGGGGAGCTGTTTTTT.

CDR3 residues: CASSSAGGRTDTQYF. DNA for the CDR3: TGTGCCAGCAGCTCCGCGGGGGGGCGCACAGATACGCAGTATTTT. V and J are TRBV7-2 and TRBJ2-3; 9 nucleotides match TRBD2. Germline assignment: CDR1 SGHTA and CDR2 FQGNSA. With 4 bases clipped from V and 1 base from J, the junction kept 3 bases outside the gene matches. The CDR3 extends over 15 amino acids.

The CDR3 loop is CASRRQGAYEQYF. As DNA, the CDR3 is TGTGCCAGCAGAAGGCAGGGGGCTTACGAGCAGTACTTC. V gene TRBV2 combines with J gene TRBJ2-7, with 8 nucleotides matching TRBD1. Trimming at V came to 6 bases and at J to 4 bases, leaving 5 bases not matched to a gene. The CDR3 length is 13 residues. Per the germline V gene, CDR1 is SNHLY and CDR2 is FYNNEI.

CDR3 residues: CASSEARYGAGETQYF. For the CDR3, the DNA is TGCGCCAGCAGTGAGGCTAGATACGGAGCTGGAGAGACCCAGTACTTC. The gene calls are TRBV10-2 and TRBJ2-5; D is undetermined. Germline loops: CDR1 WSHSY, CDR2 SAAADI. CDR3 length: 16 amino acids. V was shortened by 2 bases and J by 4 bases, with 17 bases between the two germline ends.

This chain joins TRBV28 and TRBJ2-7; D gene unclear. CDR3 length: 12 amino acids. Trimming removed 2 bases at V and 6 bases at J, with 8 bases between. Looked up from germline, CDR1 is MDHEN and CDR2 is SYDVKM. The CDR3 reads CASSLRVGEQYF. CDR3 coding DNA: TGTGCCAGCAGTTTAAGGGTGGGCGAGCAGTACTTC.

The chain links TRBV30 to TRBJ1-6, with D unresolved. CDR3 size: 15 residues. The V end lost 2 bases, the J end lost 10 bases, and 18 bases lay between the germline ends. Germline CDR1 is GTSNPN and CDR2 is SVGIG (reference sequence). The CDR3 DNA sequence: TGTGCCTGGAGTAAGGGCCGGGGTAGCGGGTCACCCCTCCACTTT. Translated: CAWSKGRGSGSPLHF.

The rearrangement uses TRBV6-6 and TRBJ1-1, with no clear D. V dropped 5 bases and J dropped 0 bases, with 4 bases sitting between them. The germline gives CDR1 MNHNY, CDR2 SVGAGI (reference sequence). The CDR3 runs 12 residues. In nucleotides, the CDR3 is TGTGCCAGCAGTGCCATGAACACTGAAGCTTTCTTT. Translating gives CASSAMNTEAFF.

The rearrangement uses TRBV6-1 and TRBJ1-3, with D perhaps TRBD1 (6 bases). Trimming removed 1 base from V and 2 bases from J, with 9 bases in between. The germline gives CDR1 MNHNS, CDR2 SASEGT. This CDR3 has 15 residues. The CDR3 region is CASSEGNRAGNTIYF. DNA of the CDR3: TGTGCCAGCAGTGAAGGTAACAGGGCTGGAAACACCATATATTTT.

The chain employs TRBV28 and TRBJ1-4, with no clear D. The CDR3 length is 15 residues. Trimming removed 3 bases at V and 1 base at J, with 9 bases between. Germline CDR1 MDHEN, CDR2 SYDVKM. The CDR3: CASSLLGETNEKLFF. CDR3 nucleotide sequence: TGTGCCAGCAGTTTGCTCGGGGAAACTAATGAAAAACTGTTTTTT. The full variable domain, its missing parts supplied by reference TRBV28 and TRBJ1-4, is DVKVTQSSRYLVKRTGEKVFLECVQDMDHENMFWYRQDPGLGLRLIYFSYDVKMKEKGDIPEGYSVSREKKERFSLILESASTNQTSMYLCASSLLGETNEKLFFGSGTQLSVL.

There are a few counts of this clone. The J gene is TRBJ1-2, the V gene TRBV29-1, with D maybe TRBD1 (5 bases). There are 13 residues in the CDR3. The V and J ends lost 8 bases and 5 bases respectively, with 18 bases between them. The germline V gene encodes CDR1 SQVTM and CDR2 ANQGSEA. CDR3 amino acids: CSSEGEWGYGYTF. The CDR3 bases are TGCAGCTCTGAAGGGGAATGGGGGTATGGCTACACCTTC. Full variable domain (missing parts from reference TRBV29-1 and TRBJ1-2): SAVISQKPSRDICQRGTSLTIQCQVDSQVTMMFWYRQQPGQSLTLIATANQGSEATYESGFVIDKFPISRPNLTFSTLTVSNMSPEDSSIYLCSSEGEWGYGYTFGSGTRLTVV.

This chain connects TRBV14 to TRBJ2-3, with D unresolved. The CDR3 runs to 11 residues. Looked up from germline, CDR1 is SGHDN and CDR2 is FVKESK. Between the trimmed V and J ends, which lost 1 base and 11 bases, there was a span of 7 bases. CDR3 sequence reads: CASSQGAWQYF. The CDR3 DNA follows: TGTGCCAGCAGCCAAGGGGCATGGCAGTATTTT.

The J gene is TRBJ1-3, the V gene TRBV7-6; D is unresolved. The germline V gene has CDR1 SGHVS and CDR2 FNYEAQ. V was shortened by 1 base and J by 0 bases, with 7 bases between the two germline ends. This CDR3 has 15 residues. The CDR3 region is CASSLEASSGNTIYF. The CDR3 coding sequence is TGTGCCAGCAGCTTAGAGGCCAGCTCTGGAAACACCATATATTTT.

This clone was seen more than once but under ten times. This sequence joins TRBV5-6 and TRBJ2-7; 11 nucleotides align to TRBD1. The CDR3 is 15 residues long. Germline V gene lookup returns CDR1 SGHDT and CDR2 YYEEEE. J was trimmed by 2 bases and V by 4 bases; bases with no gene match: 5. In DNA form, the CDR3 reads TGTGCCAGCAGCCCTGGGACAGGGGGTCCCTACGAGCAGTACTTC. This translates into CASSPGTGGPYEQYF.

The V gene is TRBV6-5, the J gene TRBJ1-1; TRBD1 aligns across 7 bases. The CDR3 is made up of 11 amino acids. The V segment lost 6 bases and the J segment 6 bases; nucleotides outside the gene matches: 1. CDR1 and CDR2 (germline): MNHEY, SVGAGI. CDR3 in amino acids: CASRGTAEAFF. The DNA of the CDR3 is TGTGCCAGCAGGGGGACAGCTGAAGCTTTCTTT.

There are a few counts of this clone. The V and J genes are TRBV11-2 and TRBJ1-2; no clear D gene. This CDR3 spans 14 amino acids. Trimming stripped 0 bases from V and 6 bases from J, with 11 bases between. The germline V gene has CDR1 SGHAT and CDR2 FQNNGV. The CDR3 DNA reads as TGTGCCAGCAGCTTAGAACGCACCTCCCATGGCTACACCTTC. Protein: CASSLERTSHGYTF. Full variable domain (outside the CDR3, taken from reference TRBV11-2 and TRBJ1-2): EAGVAQSPRYKIIEKRQSVAFWCNPISGHATLYWYQQILGQGPKLLIQFQNNGVVDDSQLPKDRFSAERLKGVDSTLKIQPAKLEDSAVYLCASSLERTSHGYTFGSGTRLTVV.

This clone has a handful of counts. V and J are TRBV4-3 and TRBJ2-6; D remains unclear. The CDR3 has 18 amino acids. Trimming left V 4 bases short and J 0 bases short, with 16 bases between. Germline V CDR1 and CDR2: LGHNA, YSLEER. The CDR3 sequence: CASSPTPAPTSGANVLTF. CDR3 nucleotides: TGCGCCAGCAGCCCCACCCCGGCCCCCACCTCTGGGGCCAACGTCCTGACTTTC.

The V gene is TRBV15, the J gene TRBJ1-5; the match to TRBD1 covers 12 bases. The J segment lost 4 bases and the V segment lost 0 bases, leaving 10 bases of the junction unmatched. There are 19 residues in the CDR3. The germline CDR1 and CDR2 sequences are LNHNV and YYDKDF (reference sequence). The CDR3 region is CATSRDLRGQGARNQPQHF. The CDR3 bases are TGTGCCACCAGCAGAGATCTAAGGGGACAGGGGGCGCGAAATCAGCCCCAGCATTTT.

The J gene is TRBJ2-2, the V gene TRBV4-1; D not certain. The V and J ends lost 2 bases and 4 bases respectively, with 11 bases between them. CDR1 is MGHRA and CDR2 is YSYEKL in the germline V gene. This CDR3 region has 15 residues. CDR3 in DNA: TGCGCCAGCAGCCAACAAATTGTTGCCACCGGGGAGCTGTTTTTT. It specifies CASSQQIVATGELFF.

The table lists this clone with a count of one. The rearrangement links TRBV28 to TRBJ1-5; 7 positions match TRBD1. Germline assignment: CDR1 MDHEN and CDR2 SYDVKM. J gave up 4 bases and V 3 bases, and 0 bases lay outside the gene matches. The CDR3 loop spans 13 amino acids. The CDR3 sequence: CASSLTGNQPQHF. The DNA for the CDR3 is TGTGCCAGCAGTTTGACAGGGAATCAGCCCCAGCATTTT.

The CDR3 loop reads CASSSDFPDTQYF. CDR3 coding DNA: TGTGCCAGCAGCTCCGACTTTCCAGATACGCAGTATTTT. The rearrangement links TRBV2 to TRBJ2-3, with D uncertain. The CDR3 contains 13 residues. V was pared by 6 bases and J by 4 bases, with 11 bases between. Germline V gene data show CDR1 as SNHLY and CDR2 as FYNNEI.

This clone was seen more than once but under ten times. V usage is TRBV28 and J usage is TRBJ1-4; D is perhaps TRBD1 (6 bases). CDR3 length: 17 residues. Trimming took 2 bases from V and 0 from J, leaving 13 bases between them. Germline values: CDR1 MDHEN, CDR2 SYDVKM. The CDR3 sequence: CASSLGGGPATNEKLFF. In nucleotides, the CDR3 is TGTGCCAGCAGTTTAGGCGGGGGCCCTGCAACTAATGAAAAACTGTTTTTT.

The chain recombines TRBV5-1 with TRBJ1-4; 10 bases align to TRBD1. The J segment lost 2 bases and the V segment lost 5 bases, leaving 3 bases of the junction unmatched. This CDR3 spans 15 amino acids. CDR1 and CDR2 from the germline V gene are SGHRS and YFSETQ. CDR3 coding DNA: TGCGCCAGCAGGACAGGGGGCGAGACTAATGAAAAACTGTTTTTT. This gives the protein CASRTGGETNEKLFF.

The rearrangement joins TRBV7-6 to TRBJ2-3, with TRBD1 matching 7 bases. The junction had 10 bases not matched to a gene; V was cut back by 8 bases and J by 2 bases. The germline gives CDR1 SGHVS, CDR2 FNYEAQ. The CDR3 length is 15 residues. The CDR3 DNA reads TGTGCCAGCCAACTACAGGGGTTCCCCACAGATACGCAGTATTTT. Translating gives CASQLQGFPTDTQYF.

This clone occurred a few times. V and J are TRBV6-5 and TRBJ2-5, with TRBD1 identical over 10 bases. Losses at the gene ends were 6 bases for V and 10 bases for J; bases not matched to a gene: 11. The length of the CDR3 is 14 residues. Germline CDR1 and CDR2: MNHEY and SVGAGI. CDR3 sequence reads: CASRSPGQGRNQYF. In nucleotides, the CDR3 is TGTGCCAGCAGGTCGCCGGGACAGGGGAGGAACCAGTACTTC.

The V call is TRBV19, the J call TRBJ2-1, with D maybe TRBD2 (5 bases). Germline CDR1 LNHDA, CDR2 SQIVND (reference sequence). V lost 3 bases and J 7 bases, leaving 7 bases between the germline ends. The CDR3 has 12 amino acids. CDR3 amino acids: CASSMRANEQFF. The DNA of the CDR3 is TGTGCCAGTAGTATGAGGGCAAATGAGCAGTTCTTC.

The rearrangement joins TRBV18 to TRBJ2-1, with TRBD2 matching over 8 bases. CDR1 is KGHSH and CDR2 is LQKENI in the germline V gene. This CDR3 spans 13 amino acids. The ends lost 2 bases at V and 10 bases at J; junction bases unmatched: 4. CDR3 DNA: TGTGCCAGCTCACCAGATCGGGAGGGCGAGCAGTTCTTC. Translating gives CASSPDREGEQFF.